The clone carrying this TCR beta chain was seen a handful of times. Its specificity is not known. All gene names here are mouse names. Read data end 1 residue before the CDR3 end; the end is taken from the germline J gene. This record comes from a study of tissue T cells after allogeneic stem cell transplantation. Study findings and constraints: In patients and mice, blood and spleen missed much of tissue repertoire.

Clones were read by immunoSEQ multiplex PCR, and TCRdb kept only the in-frame ones, dropping some. Found here are more than 40,000 clones, 73% of them singletons; the top ten hold around 0.5%. Germline CDR1 is GKSSPN and CDR2 is SITVG. The junction had 0 bases not matched to a gene; V was cut back by 1 base and J by 3 bases. CDR3 length: 13 amino acids. The sequenced material came from sorted cells pooled from one or two spleens. The chain links TRBV31 to TRBJ2-1, with 7 nucleotides matching TRBD1. This sequence originates from a pool of C57BL/6 mice in good health. The CDR3 loop is CAWSPGGYAEQFF. The CDR3 DNA, read in part, is TGTGCCTGGAGTCCAGGGGGCTATGCTGAGCAGTTC.